Each of the 25 T cell receptor beta chains below was sequenced from the same sample in a study of blood T cells in healthy people across ages. The use of a sample-barcoded 5' primer and a J-beta primer mix characterized a second PCR of roughly 7 to 11 cycles. In TCRdb, the 5' RACE reads were re-called with MiXCR into one record per CDR3 protein. The data hold about 760,000 distinct CDR3 sequences, with roughly 25% observed a single time. This sample also appeared in a second study, on T cells of mothers and their children.

The sequenced sample was blood. All receptors come from a boy aged 10-17 years in good health.

The V gene is TRBV7-8, the J gene TRBJ2-7; TRBD1 aligns across 7 bases. The CDR3 length is 14 residues. Germline V gene sequence: CDR1 SGHVS, CDR2 FQNEAQ. V trimming: 6 bases; J trimming: 5 bases; junction bases outside the gene matches: 10. CDR3 in amino acids: CASSYSDRVNEQYF. The CDR3 DNA sequence: TGTGCCAGCAGTTATTCAGACAGGGTCAACGAGCAGTACTTC.

The J gene is TRBJ2-7, the V gene TRBV10-1; 9 bases agree with TRBD2. Germline CDR1 and CDR2: WNHNN and SYGVQD (reference sequence). This CDR3 spans 15 amino acids. The ends lost 0 bases at V and 5 bases at J; junction bases unmatched: 5. The CDR3 protein is CASSESKVAGDEQYF. CDR3 DNA sequence: TGCGCCAGCAGTGAGTCGAAGGTAGCGGGGGACGAGCAGTACTTC.

This clonotype was found a few times. The V call is TRBV4-1, the J call TRBJ2-1, with 7 bases aligning to TRBD2. The length of the CDR3 is 16 residues. Germline-derived CDR1 and CDR2 are MGHRA and YSYEKL. Germline trimming cut 1 base from V and 0 bases from J; bases unmatched to any gene: 3. The CDR3 region has the DNA TGCGCCAGCAGCCAAGGAGCGGGGTTCTCCTACAATGAGCAGTTCTTC. Amino acid sequence: CASSQGAGFSYNEQFF.

The chain employs TRBV9 and TRBJ2-3, with 9 bases fitting TRBD2. Germline CDR1 is SGDLS and CDR2 is YYNGEE. With 3 bases clipped from V and 8 bases from J, the junction kept 13 bases outside the gene matches. This CDR3 has 16 amino acids. The CDR3, as DNA: TGTGCCAGCAGCGGGCTATCGGGACTAGCCTCCGGTACGCAGTATTTT. Encoded protein: CASSGLSGLASGTQYF. Complete variable domain (other parts from reference TRBV9 and TRBJ2-3): DSGVTQTPKHLITATGQRVTLRCSPRSGDLSVYWYQQSLDQGLQFLIQYYNGEERAKGNILERFSAQQFPDLHSELNLSSLELGDSALYFCASSGLSGLASGTQYFGPGTRLTVL.

V and J are TRBV7-9 and TRBJ2-1; TRBD1 matches at 11 bases. The CDR3 consists of 16 residues. CDR1 is SEHNR, CDR2 FQNEAQ, per germline (reference sequence). The V segment lost 0 bases and the J segment 8 bases; nucleotides outside the gene matches: 6. This chain's CDR3 is CASSLASGQGDDEQFF. The CDR3 DNA reads TGTGCCAGCAGCTTAGCGTCGGGACAGGGGGACGATGAGCAGTTCTTC.

This chain uses TRBV7-8 with TRBJ2-2, with D unclear. Per the germline V gene, CDR1 is SGHVS and CDR2 is FQNEAQ. The CDR3 has 19 residues. The V and J ends lost 0 bases and 0 bases respectively, with 17 bases between them. The CDR3 sequence is CASSLALPMGHANTGELFF. In DNA form, the CDR3 reads TGTGCCAGCAGCTTAGCCCTCCCCATGGGCCACGCGAACACCGGGGAGCTGTTTTTT.

The chain has TRBV5-6 and TRBJ2-7; TRBD2 matches 9 bases. CDR3 size: 15 residues. Per the germline V gene, CDR1 is SGHDT and CDR2 is YYEEEE. J gave up 5 bases and V 2 bases, and 8 bases lay outside the gene matches. CDR3 region: CASSLWASGIHEQYF. In nucleotides, the CDR3 is TGTGCCAGCAGCTTATGGGCTAGCGGGATCCACGAGCAGTACTTC.

This clonotype was counted only a few times. The chain uses TRBV10-3 and TRBJ2-1; no clear D gene. The closer fit of TRBJ2-5 to the DNA end suggests the J call may be wrong. The CDR3 contains 13 residues. The germline V gene has CDR1 ENHRY and CDR2 SYGVKD. CDR3: CATSFFAEQTQYF. The CDR3 nucleotides are TGTGCCACCAGCTTCTTTGCCGAGCAGACCCAGTACTTC.

The chain couples TRBV28 to TRBJ2-5; D gene ambiguous. V was clipped by 2 bases and J by 1 base, with 8 bases between them. Germline V gene sequence: CDR1 MDHEN, CDR2 SYDVKM. The CDR3 is 14 residues long. This CDR3 is CASSLIVGQETQYF. The CDR3 coding sequence is TGTGCCAGCAGTTTAATCGTCGGCCAAGAGACCCAGTACTTC.

This rearrangement joins TRBV7-9 to TRBJ2-6; no definite D call. Germline assignment: CDR1 SEHNR and CDR2 FQNEAQ (reference sequence). The CDR3 sequence is 18 residues long. Between the trimmed V and J ends, which lost 5 bases and 4 bases, there was a span of 21 bases. This CDR3 reads CASSPFRLTRSGANVLTF. The CDR3 DNA reads TGTGCCAGCAGCCCGTTCCGACTTACCCGCTCCGGGGCCAACGTCCTGACTTTC.

The V and J genes are TRBV6-6 and TRBJ2-1; D is possibly TRBD1 or TRBD2 (5 bases each). This CDR3 spans 15 amino acids. Deletions cut 7 bases from V and 0 bases from J, with 13 bases between. CDR1 and CDR2 from the germline V gene are MNHNY and SVGAGI (reference sequence). The CDR3 sequence: CASNKDGASYNEQFF. The CDR3 region has the DNA TGTGCCAGCAATAAAGACGGGGCCTCCTACAATGAGCAGTTCTTC.

The CDR3 nucleotides are TGTGCCAGCAGCTTCCGGACTAGTCCTCCCGGGGAGCTGTTTTTT. This translates into CASSFRTSPPGELFF. The J gene is TRBJ2-2, the V gene TRBV7-2; TRBD2 matches 7 bases. CDR3 length: 15 amino acids. The V and J ends lost 3 bases and 6 bases, in that order; junction bases with no gene match: 7. Per the germline V gene, CDR1 is SGHTA and CDR2 is FQGNSA.

This clonotype was observed a single time. The CDR3 is CSARTSIYTDTQYF. Written as DNA, the CDR3 is TGCAGTGCTAGAACTTCCATCTACACAGATACGCAGTATTTT. The chain employs TRBV20-1 and TRBJ2-3; D gene ambiguous. This CDR3 comprises 14 residues. V lost 2 bases to trimming and J lost 2 bases, with 11 bases between them. Germline V gene lookup returns CDR1 DFQATT and CDR2 SNEGSKA (reference sequence).

The chain is built from TRBV7-2 and TRBJ2-7; D perhaps matches TRBD1 (6 bases). V dropped 3 bases and J dropped 4 bases, with 16 bases sitting between them. CDR1 and CDR2 from the germline V gene are SGHTA and FQGNSA. This CDR3 contains 15 residues. For the CDR3, the DNA is TGTGCCAGCAGCTTGACCGGGACACAGGAGTACGAGCAGTACTTC. This codes for CASSLTGTQEYEQYF. The variable domain in full, with the rest retrieved from reference TRBV7-2 and TRBJ2-7, is GAGVSQSPSNKVTEKGKDVELRCDPISGHTALYWYRQSLGQGLEFLIYFQGNSAPDKSGLPSDRFSAERTGGSVSTLTIQRTQQEDSAVYLCASSLTGTQEYEQYFGPGTRLTVT.

The V and J genes are TRBV11-2 and TRBJ1-1, with D possibly TRBD1 on 5 matching bases. CDR1 is SGHAT and CDR2 is FQNNGV in the germline V gene. V was clipped by 2 bases and J by 0 bases, with 7 bases between them. This CDR3 has 14 amino acids. The CDR3 DNA follows: TGTGCCAGCAGCTTAAGACAGATGAACACTGAAGCTTTCTTT. Residues: CASSLRQMNTEAFF.

The J gene is TRBJ2-7, the V gene TRBV10-3; 10 bases are a match to TRBD1. There are 15 residues in the CDR3. Germline V lookup: CDR1 ENHRY, CDR2 SYGVKD. V dropped 4 bases and J dropped 5; count of bases not matched to a gene: 8. This CDR3 reads CAISVRDRGFDEQYF. Here the CDR3 DNA reads TGTGCCATCAGTGTTAGGGACAGGGGTTTCGACGAGCAGTACTTC.

This clonotype was seen only a few times. CDR3 sequence: CASSELEGYGYTF. The CDR3 nucleotides read TGTGCCAGCAGTGAATTGGAGGGTTATGGCTACACCTTC. This rearrangement joins TRBV25-1 to TRBJ1-2; D not certain. CDR1 and CDR2 from the germline V gene are MGHDK and SYGVNS. V gave up 1 base and J gave up 5 bases, with 8 bases separating them. The CDR3 is 13 amino acids.

Here the CDR3 DNA reads TGTGCCAGCAGCTTAAGGCGAGGAAACACCATATATTTT. Residues: CASSLRRGNTIYF. V gene TRBV7-2 combines with J gene TRBJ1-3; D not resolved. Germline-derived CDR1 and CDR2 are SGHTA and FQGNSA. The length of the CDR3 is 13 residues. V shed 2 bases and J shed 4 bases, with 6 bases lying between them.

There are a few counts of this clonotype. The chain employs TRBV7-9 and TRBJ1-6, with D possibly TRBD1 on 6 matching bases. V lost 5 bases, J lost 4 bases, and 9 bases lay in between. Germline CDR1 reads SEHNR; CDR2 reads FQNEAQ (reference sequence). The CDR3 covers 14 residues. This CDR3 reads CASSEGGYNSPLHF. The CDR3 DNA follows: TGTGCCAGCAGCGAGGGGGGTTATAATTCACCCCTCCACTTT. The full variable domain, rest sourced from reference TRBV7-9 and TRBJ1-6, is DTGVSQNPRHKITKRGQNVTFRCDPISEHNRLYWYRQTLGQGPEFLTYFQNEAQLEKSRLLSDRFSAERPKGSFSTLEIQRTEQGDSAMYLCASSEGGYNSPLHFGNGTRLTVT.

This clonotype has a handful of counts. The rearrangement uses TRBV7-6 and TRBJ2-1; the match to TRBD2 covers 8 bases. The CDR3 contains 16 residues. The germline CDR1 and CDR2 sequences are SGHVS and FNYEAQ. The J segment lost 5 bases and the V segment lost 5 bases, leaving 11 bases of the junction unmatched. CDR3 amino acids: CASSPSTSVGNNEQFF. For the CDR3, the DNA is TGTGCCAGCAGCCCCTCGACTAGCGTCGGAAACAATGAGCAGTTCTTC.

V usage is TRBV5-1 and J usage is TRBJ2-5; 9 nucleotides agree with TRBD1. The J call may be wrong; the DNA end is better matched by TRBJ2-1. Germline V lookup: CDR1 SGHRS, CDR2 YFSETQ. The CDR3 spans 15 residues. The CDR3 loop is CASSFFTGGTNEQFF. CDR3 bases: TGCGCCAGCAGCTTTTTCACAGGGGGCACGAATGAGCAGTTCTTC.

This chain connects TRBV7-3 to TRBJ2-5; maybe TRBD2 (7 bases). Trimming removed 2 bases at V and 6 bases at J, with 10 bases between. This CDR3 is built from 13 residues. The V gene's germline CDR1 is SGHTA and CDR2 FQGTGA. This chain's CDR3 is CASSLGGAKTQYF. CDR3 bases: TGTGCCAGCAGCTTAGGGGGGGCCAAGACCCAGTACTTC.

The V call is TRBV5-6, the J call TRBJ2-5; D is unresolved. V lost 3 bases and J lost 5, with 11 bases in between. Germline V CDR1 and CDR2: SGHDT, YYEEEE. This CDR3 is 13 amino acids long. This CDR3 reads CASSYDKSETQYF. For the CDR3, the DNA is TGTGCCAGCAGCTACGACAAATCGGAGACCCAGTACTTC. The whole variable domain, filled in from reference TRBV5-6 and TRBJ2-5, reads DAGVTQSPTHLIKTRGQQVTLRCSPKSGHDTVSWYQQALGQGPQFIFQYYEEEERQRGNFPDRFSGHQFPNYSSELNVNALLLGDSALYLCASSYDKSETQYFGPGTRLLVL.

The table lists this clonotype with a few counts. The V and J genes are TRBV11-2 and TRBJ2-5, with D perhaps TRBD1 or TRBD2 (5 bases each). The CDR3 spans 14 residues. The germline V gene has CDR1 SGHAT and CDR2 FQNNGV. The V end lost 4 bases, the J end lost 2 bases, and 11 bases lay between the germline ends. This CDR3 reads CASSSPGPQETQYF. The CDR3 region has the DNA TGTGCCAGCAGCTCACCGGGACCGCAAGAGACCCAGTACTTC.

The V call is TRBV6-4, the J call TRBJ2-2, with D possibly TRBD1 on 6 matching bases. The CDR3 length is 14 residues. CDR1 MRHNA and CDR2 SNTAGT come from the germline V gene. Trimming cost V 6 bases and J 5 bases, with 13 bases left between them. DNA of the CDR3: TGTGCCAGCAGGCAGGGACAAAAGACCGGGGAGCTGTTTTTT. Protein: CASRQGQKTGELFF.